This T cell receptor beta chain is from a study of cytomegalovirus exposure and HLA in healthy donors. Points from the study as a whole: Most TCR sequences were seen very rarely across donors, but some public TCRs occurred in many. The authors enumerated 164 TCR beta chains as linked to cytomegalovirus. The tendency of first-cohort TCR clusters to co-occur in the 120 validation repertoires was the finding of a later analysis.

The method was immunoSEQ multiplex PCR; TCRdb's version includes in-frame clones alone and lacks a portion of them. The sample records roughly 310,000 clones, approximately 88% being singletons. Notes on this clone: What it binds is not known.

The receptor was isolated from a man younger than 40 in good health and CMV-seronegative. The sequenced sample consisted of PBMCs.

The CDR3 protein is CARSLAPGPPALNQPQHF. The CDR3 coding sequence is TGTGCCAGAAGCTTAGCACCAGGGCCTCCCGCCCTCAATCAGCCCCAGCATTTT. The chain combines TRBV7-5 with TRBJ1-5; whether TRBD1, the table's D call, matches the DNA was not checked. TRBV7-5 constitutes a pseudogene. The CDR3 totals 18 residues.